This entry concerns a single T cell receptor (beta chain). V shed 1 base, J shed 3 bases, and the junction held 2 bases outside the gene matches. Germline V lookup: CDR1 SGHTA, CDR2 FQGNSA. The CDR3 runs 14 residues. This record belongs to a study of blood T cell repertoires in COVID-19. Study details: Acute and convalescent COVID-19 samples came from the United States, Italy and Spain. The analysed material was cDNA or gDNA that came from T cells, B-cell-depleted T cells, or PBMCs.

Original processing methods: The authors estimated nucleated cell counts from reference gene primer amplification. Here immunoSEQ multiplex PCR was the method, and the copy in TCRdb shows in-frame clones only, minus some. D and trimming come from the DNA, and the V and J calls and clone size come from that table. The sample carries about 100,000 clones, 70% to 90% recorded once. The receptor comes from a human donor in a cohort sampled during active COVID-19. J is TRBJ2-7 and V is TRBV7-2, with 8 bases fitting TRBD2. The specimen sequenced was peripheral blood. In DNA, the CDR3 is TGTGCCAGCAGCTTAGTCAGCGGGGGCTACGAGCAGTACTTC. Translated: CASSLVSGGYEQYF. Drawing the rest from reference TRBV7-2 and TRBJ2-7, the complete variable domain is GAGVSQSPSNKVTEKGKDVELRCDPISGHTALYWYRQSLGQGLEFLIYFQGNSAPDKSGLPSDRFSAERTGGSVSTLTIQRTQQEDSAVYLCASSLVSGGYEQYFGPGTRLTVT.